This entry lists 27 T cell receptor beta chains sequenced from one sample in a study of T cells in Graves' hyperthyroidism and ophthalmopathy. Authors of the study amplified TCR beta CDR3 regions from RNA transcripts. The HTBI set primed first-round TCR CDR3 RT-PCR. TCRdb passed the multiplex PCR reads through MiXCR, listing each CDR3 protein once. Of 300,000 or so distinct CDR3 sequences in the sample, approximately 16% were seen once. Source material: blood. The receptors stem from a man in his thirties or forties with Graves' hyperthyroidism.

This clonotype has just a few counts. The chain has TRBV29-1 and TRBJ2-7, with D perhaps TRBD1 (6 bases). In germline, CDR1 is SQVTM, CDR2 ANQGSEA. The CDR3 is 14 residues long. V was trimmed by 2 bases and J by 2 bases, leaving 13 bases between them. The CDR3 bases are TGCAGCGTTGAATCAGGCCAGGGGCCCTACGAGCAGTACTTC. It specifies CSVESGQGPYEQYF.

This clonotype turned up a few times. The J gene is TRBJ2-1, the V gene TRBV19; D ambiguous. The CDR3 loop spans 15 amino acids. V lost 5 bases to trimming and J lost 4 bases, with 15 bases between them. CDR1 is LNHDA and CDR2 is SQIVND in the germline V gene (reference sequence). CDR3: CASSLEHHLYNEQFF. CDR3 DNA sequence: TGTGCCAGTAGTTTGGAGCACCACCTGTACAATGAGCAGTTCTTC.

This clonotype was counted a few times. In nucleotides, the CDR3 is TGCAGCGCCATCGAGGGAATAGACTATGAGCAGTTCTTC. Translated, it gives CSAIEGIDYEQFF. The gene calls are TRBV29-1 and TRBJ2-1, with a possible D match to TRBD2 (5 bases). V was clipped by 7 bases and J by 8 bases, with 18 bases between them. The CDR3 totals 13 residues. Per the germline V gene, CDR1 is SQVTM and CDR2 is ANQGSEA.

Many counts were recorded for this clonotype. J is TRBJ1-2 and V is TRBV6-6; D is ambiguous. Trimming removed 0 bases from V and 4 bases from J, with 15 bases in between. Germline CDR1 and CDR2: MNHNY and SVGAGI (reference sequence). This CDR3 is 16 amino acids long. The DNA for the CDR3 is TGTGCCAGCAGTTACTCCCCCAGCGACCATATCTATGGCTACACCTTC. Protein sequence: CASSYSPSDHIYGYTF.

The chain has TRBV20-1 and TRBJ2-7; D not certain. The CDR3 totals 10 residues. Trimming shortened V by 5 bases and J by 4 bases, and 6 bases separated the two germline ends. Germline V gives CDR1 DFQATT, CDR2 SNEGSKA (reference sequence). CDR3 sequence (DNA): TGCAGTGCTCTAGTGTACGAGCAGTACTTC. As protein: CSALVYEQYF.

This clonotype was found a few times. The V and J genes are TRBV20-1 and TRBJ1-6; 9 bases align to TRBD1. The CDR3 totals 14 residues. From germline, CDR1 is DFQATT and CDR2 SNEGSKA (reference sequence). Trimming cost V 5 bases and J 8 bases; bases outside gene matches: 7. CDR3 DNA sequence: TGCAGTGCTGAGACAGGGGGAGCGTATTCACCCCTCCACTTT. Its protein product is CSAETGGAYSPLHF.

There are many counts of this clonotype. This chain joins TRBV3-1 and TRBJ2-1; TRBD2 matches 12 bases. V shed 4 bases, J shed 5 bases, and the junction held 9 bases outside the gene matches. The germline V gene has CDR1 LGHDT and CDR2 YNNKEL (reference sequence). CDR3 length: 17 amino acids. The CDR3 loop reads CASSPGPSGRADNEQFF. Written as DNA, the CDR3 is TGTGCCAGCAGCCCTGGCCCTAGCGGGAGGGCGGACAATGAGCAGTTCTTC.

This clonotype was detected only once. The chain links TRBV29-1 to TRBJ2-1, with TRBD1 identical over 8 bases. CDR1 is SQVTM, CDR2 ANQGSEA, per germline. There are 14 residues in the CDR3. V shed 6 bases and J 3 bases; nucleotides not matched to a gene: 7. Here the CDR3 reads CSVQTGAIYNEQFF. The DNA of the CDR3 is TGCAGCGTCCAGACAGGGGCCATCTACAATGAGCAGTTCTTC.

This clonotype was recorded at least ten times. The chain has TRBV29-1 and TRBJ2-1, with 9 positions matching TRBD1. This CDR3 comprises 15 residues. V shed 7 bases, J shed 4 bases, and the junction held 11 bases outside the gene matches. Germline V gives CDR1 SQVTM, CDR2 ANQGSEA. In nucleotides, the CDR3 is TGCAGCGGGGATTGGGGACAGGGTTATTACAATGAGCAGTTCTTC. Protein product: CSGDWGQGYYNEQFF.

This clonotype was seen a handful of times. The V call is TRBV20-1, the J call TRBJ1-5, with TRBD1 matching 7 bases. The V gene end was trimmed by 0 bases and the J gene end by 4 bases; junction bases not matched to a gene: 9. This CDR3 spans 16 amino acids. The germline gives CDR1 DFQATT, CDR2 SNEGSKA (reference sequence). CDR3 nucleotides: TGCAGTGCTAGAGAGAGGCGGGACAGCCTTAATCAGCCCCAGCATTTT. Encoded protein: CSARERRDSLNQPQHF.

In its sample, this clonotype was seen a few times. The chain couples TRBV14 to TRBJ2-7; D not certain. Trimming pared 1 base from V and 6 bases from J, leaving 7 bases between. Germline V gives CDR1 SGHDN, CDR2 FVKESK. The CDR3 covers 12 residues. This CDR3 is CASSQVGREQYF. As DNA, the CDR3 is TGTGCCAGCAGCCAAGTCGGCCGCGAGCAGTACTTC.

The table lists this clonotype with many counts. The chain links TRBV2 to TRBJ2-3, with a possible D match to TRBD1 (6 bases). V was clipped by 6 bases and J by 3 bases, with 25 bases between them. The germline V gene has CDR1 SNHLY and CDR2 FYNNEI. This CDR3 contains 18 residues. For the CDR3, the DNA is TGTGCCAGCAGCCCCGGGACATCGGCTATGGGGCGGACAGATACGCAGTATTTT. Its protein is CASSPGTSAMGRTDTQYF. Complete variable domain (other parts from reference TRBV2 and TRBJ2-3): EPEVTQTPSHQVTQMGQEVILRCVPISNHLYFYWYRQILGQKVEFLVSFYNNEISEKSEIFDDQFSVERPDGSNFTLKIRSTKLEDSAMYFCASSPGTSAMGRTDTQYFGPGTRLTVL.

There are many counts of this clonotype. This chain uses TRBV25-1 with TRBJ2-5; tentatively, D is TRBD2 (6 bases). Deletions cut 2 bases from V and 1 base from J, with 14 bases between. The CDR3 spans 16 residues. Germline assignment: CDR1 MGHDK and CDR2 SYGVNS. As DNA, the CDR3 is TGTGCCAGCAGTGAACCCTTCGGCGGGGCCCAAGAGACCCAGTACTTC. Amino acid sequence: CASSEPFGGAQETQYF.

The sample holds many counts of this clonotype. V and J are TRBV28 and TRBJ1-2, with D perhaps matching TRBD1 (6 bases). V gave up 2 bases and J gave up 5 bases, with 12 bases separating them. The length of the CDR3 is 14 residues. CDR1 is MDHEN, CDR2 SYDVKM, per germline. The CDR3 coding sequence is TGTGCCAGCAGTTTAATCGGGACATCTTATGGCTACACCTTC. It yields the protein CASSLIGTSYGYTF.

This clonotype was picked up many times. This chain joins TRBV7-2 and TRBJ1-1; D gene unclear. CDR3 length: 15 residues. The ends were cut back, 0 bases at V and 4 bases at J, with 12 bases in the middle. Germline CDR1 SGHTA, CDR2 FQGNSA. CDR3 sequence reads: CASSLAPTSGTEAFF. CDR3 nucleotide sequence: TGTGCCAGCAGCTTAGCGCCCACCTCGGGCACTGAAGCTTTCTTT.

This clonotype was observed a few times. The chain joins TRBV30 to TRBJ2-6; 7 nucleotides match TRBD1. The CDR3 sequence is 15 residues long. V shed 6 bases, J shed 1 base, and the junction held 6 bases outside the gene matches. Germline V gene lookup returns CDR1 GTSNPN and CDR2 SVGIG (reference sequence). CDR3 coding DNA: TGTGCCTGTCGACAGGGAACATCTGGGGCCAACGTCCTGACTTTC. Translation: CACRQGTSGANVLTF.

There are many counts of this clonotype. This chain links TRBV5-1 with TRBJ2-1, with 12 bases fitting TRBD2. The V gene end was trimmed by 4 bases and the J gene end by 7 bases; junction bases not matched to a gene: 12. This CDR3 is 17 amino acids long. Germline V CDR1 and CDR2: SGHRS, YFSETQ. This CDR3 is CASSRTSGIGTRNEQFF. Written as DNA, the CDR3 is TGCGCCAGCAGCAGGACTAGCGGGATCGGTACGCGAAATGAGCAGTTCTTC.

The sample holds many counts of this clonotype. The rearrangement joins TRBV11-1 to TRBJ2-1; D remains unclear. The CDR3 consists of 12 residues. Germline CDR1 SGHAT, CDR2 FQDESV (reference sequence). V was cut by 2 bases and J by 10 bases, with 9 bases left in between. CDR3 in amino acids: CASSLKGWEQFF. CDR3 DNA: TGTGCCAGCAGCTTAAAGGGTTGGGAGCAGTTCTTC.

The rearrangement joins TRBV12-3 or TRBV12-4 to TRBJ2-5; D not resolved. This CDR3 contains 14 residues. V was pared by 4 bases and J by 0 bases, with 9 bases between. The CDR3 nucleotides read TGTGCCAGCAGTTACATCTTATACCAAGAGACCCAGTACTTC. Translation: CASSYILYQETQYF.

This clonotype has ten or more counts. The DNA for the CDR3 is TGTGCCAGCACGACACTTAGCGGGAGTCAGGGAGAGCAGTTCTTC. It encodes CASTTLSGSQGEQFF. The chain recombines TRBV27 with TRBJ2-1, with TRBD2 matching 9 bases. In germline, CDR1 is MNHEY, CDR2 SMNVEV (reference sequence). The CDR3 consists of 15 residues. V was clipped by 7 bases and J by 10 bases; unmatched bases: 14.

Ten or more counts support this clonotype. The V gene is TRBV3-1, the J gene TRBJ2-5; D uncertain. This CDR3 spans 13 amino acids. The germline CDR1 and CDR2 sequences are LGHDT and YNNKEL (reference sequence). V was clipped by 4 bases and J by 6 bases, with 12 bases between them. The CDR3 protein is CASSPYPVQTQYF. The CDR3 DNA is TGTGCCAGCAGCCCTTACCCCGTTCAGACCCAGTACTTC.

Many counts were recorded for this clonotype. The CDR3 DNA reads as TGTGCCAGCACCCTCCCGCCCATGGAGGCTTTCTTT. Amino acids: CASTLPPMEAFF. This rearrangement joins TRBV12-3 or TRBV12-4 to TRBJ1-1, with D uncertain. Trimming shortened V by 7 bases and J by 11 bases, and 17 bases separated the two germline ends. The length of the CDR3 is 12 residues.

This clonotype was detected ten times or more. The genes are TRBV5-1 and TRBJ2-7; perhaps TRBD2 as D (5 bases). In germline, CDR1 is SGHRS, CDR2 YFSETQ. V gave up 1 base and J gave up 2 bases, with 10 bases separating them. The CDR3 contains 14 residues. The CDR3 DNA sequence: TGCGCCAGCAGCTTGACGGGATCCGCCTACGAGCAGTACTTC. It specifies CASSLTGSAYEQYF.

V is TRBV12-3 or TRBV12-4 and J is TRBJ2-7; D may be TRBD2 (6 bases). V shed 6 bases and J shed 4 bases, with 22 bases lying between them. The CDR3 contains 16 residues. Written as DNA, the CDR3 is TGTGCCAGCAGCCCCCCGGACGGGAAGGGGAGGTACGAGCAGTACTTC. Translating it yields CASSPPDGKGRYEQYF.

This clonotype has only a few counts. The rearrangement uses TRBV12-5 and TRBJ2-3; 10 bases are shared with TRBD2. The trim removed 6 bases at V and 10 bases at J, leaving 7 bases unmatched. Germline V gives CDR1 LGHNT, CDR2 FRNRAP. This CDR3 comprises 13 residues. In DNA form, the CDR3 reads TGTGCTAGTGGATCCTCAGGACTAGCGGCGCAGTATTTT. Translated, it gives CASGSSGLAAQYF. The whole variable domain, filled in from reference TRBV12-5 and TRBJ2-3, reads DARVTQTPRHKVTEMGQEVTMRCQPILGHNTVFWYRQTMMQGLELLAYFRNRAPLDDSGMPKDRFSAEMPDATLATLKIQPSEPRDSAVYFCASGSSGLAAQYFGPGTRLTVL.

The V and J genes are TRBV5-1 and TRBJ1-1, with 10 positions matching TRBD1. In germline, CDR1 is SGHRS, CDR2 YFSETQ. CDR3 size: 15 residues. V shed 3 bases and J 12 bases; nucleotides not matched to a gene: 14. The CDR3 DNA is TGCGCCAGCAGCTCCGTCCTCGGGACAGGGGCGATGCCTTTCTTT. It is translated as CASSSVLGTGAMPFF.

This clonotype appeared many times. The V and J genes are TRBV5-1 and TRBJ1-1; D is undetermined. CDR1 is SGHRS, CDR2 YFSETQ, per germline. V gave up 4 bases and J gave up 5 bases, with 9 bases separating them. The CDR3 is 12 amino acids. The chain's CDR3 is CASSESTTEAFF. The DNA of the CDR3 is TGCGCCAGCAGCGAGAGCACGACTGAAGCTTTCTTT.